The text below deals with one TCR beta chain. This sample is part of a study of CD8 T cells in Susac syndrome. Study at large: The Susac syndrome patients that were sequenced included more than 5 with active disease and roughly 8 in remission.

TEMRA cells were enriched by FACS, and CD4+ and CD8+ T cells were negatively isolated. An amount of RNA that ranged from roughly 0.5 to 1 ug was reverse transcribed with random hexamers. MiXCR was run by TCRdb on the immunoSEQ multiplex PCR reads, yielding one entry per CDR3 protein. The profile shows 120,000 to 150,000 distinct CDR3 sequences, around 95% of them singletons. CDR3 length: 15 residues. Germline V lookup: CDR1 KGHDR, CDR2 SFDVKD. The trim removed 2 bases at V and 1 base at J, leaving 2 bases unmatched. The chain recombines TRBV24-1 with TRBJ2-5; 8 positions agree with TRBD1. The clonotype was recovered from a human donor with Susac syndrome. Sequenced: CD4+ T cells from PBMCs. The chain's CDR3 is CATSDSTGAQETQYF. The CDR3 DNA follows: TGTGCCACCAGTGATTCGACAGGGGCCCAAGAGACCCAGTACTTC.